A single sample is the source of the 9 T cell receptor beta chains below, sequenced in a study of T cell responses to AZD1222 COVID-19 vaccine (dated by TCRdb to the early 2020s). The time point label, read with the paper, signifies: baseline before first vaccination. The method behind the library was the immunoSEQ multiplex PCR assay. This is the immuneACCESS table as TCRdb keeps it, with only in-frame sequences that have V and J called. A part of the clones is gone; compared with another copy, unresolved V genes explain less than half, and the rest is unexplained. The table for this sample lists about 120,000 clones; about 92% of them were counted only once. 2.5% to 3% of the sample is in the top ten clones. Sample: peripheral blood, taken on day 0 of AZD1222 vaccination. These receptors originate from an adult in good health.

This sequence joins TRBV3-1 (or the pseudogene TRBV3-2) and TRBJ1-2; D is perhaps TRBD1 (5 bases). Looked up from germline, CDR1 is LGHDT and CDR2 is YNNKEL (reference sequence). Trimming took 4 bases from V and 8 from J, leaving 11 bases between them. The CDR3 is made up of 12 amino acids. The CDR3 reads CASSPRAGGYTF. CDR3 bases: TGTGCCAGCAGCCCGCGGGCAGGGGGCTACACCTTC.

The chain uses TRBV11-3 and TRBJ1-1; 9 bases agree with TRBD1. Germline CDR1 and CDR2: SGHNT and YENEEA. After removal of 3 bases from V and 3 bases from J, the junction contained 2 bases not matched to a gene. This CDR3 spans 14 amino acids. This chain's CDR3 is CASSLTGGDTEAFF. DNA for the CDR3: TGTGCCAGCAGCTTGACAGGGGGGGACACTGAAGCTTTCTTT.

This chain joins TRBV3-1 (or the pseudogene TRBV3-2) and TRBJ1-5, with unresolved D. The germline gives CDR1 LGHDT, CDR2 YNNKEL (reference sequence). Trimming cost V 0 bases and J 14 bases, with 8 bases left between them. The CDR3 covers 11 residues. CDR3 bases: TGTGCCAGCAGCCAAGAGGGGATAAAGCATTTT. It yields the protein CASSQEGIKHF.

The V and J genes are TRBV20-1 and TRBJ1-5, with a tentative D call TRBD1 (5 bases). Trimming shortened V by 3 bases and J by 9 bases, and 15 bases separated the two germline ends. The germline CDR1 and CDR2 sequences are DFQATT and SNEGSKA (reference sequence). This CDR3 is built from 13 residues. As DNA, the CDR3 is TGCAGTGCTAGTGTGGTAGGGGAAGGGCCCCAGCATTTT. This gives the protein CSASVVGEGPQHF.

The chain employs TRBV28 and TRBJ2-5, with D tentatively TRBD1 (5 bases). V lost 2 bases and J 3 bases, leaving 13 bases between the germline ends. This CDR3 has 15 amino acids. CDR1 is MDHEN, CDR2 SYDVKM, per germline. Written as DNA, the CDR3 is TGTGCCAGCAGTTTACAGGGAAAGCGAAAAGAGACCCAGTACTTC. Protein product: CASSLQGKRKETQYF.

The V gene is TRBV2, the J gene TRBJ1-4; D not resolved. This CDR3 spans 15 amino acids. Germline loops: CDR1 SNHLY, CDR2 FYNNEI. V lost 10 bases and J lost 5, with 20 bases in between. The CDR3 spells CATGNPYLRNEKLFF. The CDR3 nucleotides read TGTGCCACAGGAAACCCGTACCTAAGGAATGAAAAACTGTTTTTT.

The V gene is TRBV19, the J gene TRBJ2-5, with 8 bases aligning to TRBD2. Losses at the gene ends were 7 bases for V and 6 bases for J; bases not matched to a gene: 16. The CDR3 consists of 16 residues. Germline assignment: CDR1 LNHDA and CDR2 SQIVND (reference sequence). CDR3 sequence reads: CASNTYPGLDQKTQYF. The CDR3 DNA sequence: TGTGCCAGTAATACCTACCCGGGACTAGATCAGAAGACCCAGTACTTC.

The chain employs TRBV9 and TRBJ2-7; 12 bases match TRBD2. Germline trimming cut 3 bases from V and 8 bases from J; bases unmatched to any gene: 9. CDR1 and CDR2 from the germline V gene are SGDLS and YYNGEE. The CDR3 runs 15 residues. This CDR3 is CASSGEGGLAGQQYF. CDR3 DNA: TGTGCCAGCAGCGGAGAGGGTGGACTAGCGGGACAGCAGTACTTC.

This chain links TRBV19 with TRBJ1-5, with 11 bases matching TRBD1. V lost 3 bases to trimming and J lost 6 bases; unmatched junction nucleotides: 4. Germline loops: CDR1 LNHDA, CDR2 SQIVND (reference sequence). There are 15 residues in the CDR3. As DNA, the CDR3 is TGTGCCAGTAGTATGTGGACAGGGGGCGTTCAGCCCCAGCATTTT. Residues: CASSMWTGGVQPQHF.